This is a list of T cell receptor beta chains from one sample in a study of blood T cell repertoires in COVID-19. The assay was immunoSEQ multiplex PCR, and TCRdb's table has in-frame clones only and misses some. The data show 200,000 to 300,000 clones, 86% seen once. Input material: peripheral blood. The receptors stem from a man of 80 years or more with acute or convalescent COVID-19. CDR3s include the opening cysteine and the closing phenylalanine or tryptophan. D genes are given only for firm matches. Where a row states a size, it is once, few, many or the class of an expanded clone; other rows omit it.

J gene,V gene,clone size,D gene,CDR3 protein,CDR3 DNA
TRBJ1-2,TRBV12-5,-,-,CASGLEVSGRNGYTF,TGTGCTAGTGGTTTAGAGGTCTCCGGGAGGAATGGCTACACCTTC
TRBJ2-7,TRBV12-3/TRBV12-4,-,-,CASSPGGYEQYF,TGTGCCAGCAGCCCCGGTGGCTACGAGCAGTACTTC
TRBJ1-5,TRBV3-1/TRBV3-2,-,-,CASSPAGSNQPQHF,TGTGCCAGCAGCCCAGCGGGGAGCAATCAGCCCCAGCATTTT
TRBJ2-7,TRBV3-1/TRBV3-2,-,TRBD1,CASSRPTGVAKQYF,TGTGCCAGCAGCCGCCCGACAGGGGTTGCAAAGCAGTACTTC
TRBJ1-2,TRBV28,-,-,CASSQGGTTNYGYTF,TGTGCCAGCAGCCAAGGGGGTACTACTAACTATGGCTACACCTTC
TRBJ1-6,TRBV4-1,-,TRBD1,CASSHRTGMDSPLHF,TGCGCCAGCAGCCACAGGACAGGGATGGATTCACCCCTCCACTTT
TRBJ1-1,TRBV19,-,TRBD1,CASSIDRPGQGSTEAFF,TGTGCCAGTAGTATAGATCGCCCGGGACAGGGGTCCACTGAAGCTTTCTTT
TRBJ2-2,TRBV4-3,few,TRBD2,CASRAGGGGTGELFF,TGCGCCAGCAGGGCGGGAGGGGGCGGTACCGGGGAGCTGTTTTTT
TRBJ1-2,TRBV19,-,TRBD1,CASSTGGRGRQGYTF,TGTGCCAGTAGTACCGGGGGCAGGGGGCGCCAGGGCTACACCTTC
TRBJ2-3,TRBV7-9,once,-,CASRTMNTDTQYF,TGTGCCAGCAGGACAATGAACACAGATACGCAGTATTTT
TRBJ1-1,TRBV11-2,-,-,CASSLGQGSTEAFF,TGTGCCAGCAGCTTAGGTCAGGGGTCCACTGAAGCTTTCTTT
TRBJ2-7,TRBV6-6,-,TRBD2,CASSYETSGVFYEQYF,TGTGCCAGCAGTTACGAGACTAGCGGGGTCTTCTACGAGCAGTACTTC
TRBJ1-5,TRBV5-1,-,TRBD1,CASRINTGVSNQPQHF,TGCGCCAGCCGAATAAATACAGGGGTTAGCAATCAGCCCCAGCATTTT
TRBJ1-6,TRBV6-5,-,TRBD1,CASSYSSRGNYSPLHF,TGTGCCAGCAGTTACTCGAGCAGGGGGAACTATTCACCCCTCCACTTT
TRBJ1-1,TRBV6-2/TRBV6-3,-,-,CASSYSLEGWGDTEAFF,TGTGCCAGCAGTTACTCCTTGGAGGGGTGGGGAGACACTGAAGCTTTCTTT
TRBJ2-1,TRBV2,-,-,CASSEGRRGSNEQFF,TGTGCCAGCAGTGAAGGCCGCAGGGGAAGCAATGAGCAGTTCTTC
TRBJ2-7,TRBV2,few,TRBD1,CASSEVRGLGQYF,TGTGCCAGCAGTGAAGTCAGGGGGCTAGGGCAGTACTTC
TRBJ1-3,TRBV5-4,-,-,CASSPGQLGTGTIYF,TGTGCCAGCAGCCCCGGACAGTTGGGGACCGGCACCATATATTTT
TRBJ1-5,TRBV29-1,once,-,CSVQASLNQPQHF,TGCAGCGTTCAGGCTTCTCTCAATCAGCCCCAGCATTTT
TRBJ2-2,TRBV7-3,-,TRBD1,CASSLGTGNTGELFF,TGTGCCAGCAGCCTTGGGACAGGAAACACCGGGGAGCTGTTTTTT
TRBJ2-2,TRBV28,-,-,CASSQLAGGELFF,TGTGCCAGCAGCCAACTAGCCGGCGGGGAGCTGTTTTTT
TRBJ2-2,TRBV5-1,-,TRBD1,CASSRTGVTGELFF,TGCGCCAGCAGCCGGACAGGGGTCACCGGGGAGCTGTTTTTT
TRBJ1-1,TRBV7-3,-,-,CASSLDSSNTEAFF,TGTGCCAGCAGCTTAGACAGTTCGAACACTGAAGCTTTCTTT
TRBJ1-1,TRBV18,few,-,CASCKDLNTEAFF,TGTGCCAGCTGCAAGGACTTGAACACTGAAGCTTTCTTT
TRBJ1-2,TRBV3-1/TRBV3-2,-,-,CASSQGGVSYGYTF,TGTGCCAGCAGCCAAGGCGGGGTGAGCTATGGCTACACCTTC
TRBJ1-2,TRBV29-1,few,-,CSAGEDGYTF,TGCAGCGCCGGGGAGGACGGCTACACCTTC
TRBJ2-1,TRBV15,-,TRBD2,CATSRDRLAGGNEQFF,TGTGCCACCAGCAGAGATCGCCTAGCGGGGGGGAATGAGCAGTTCTTC
TRBJ2-4,TRBV7-9,-,-,CASSAGQNIQYF,TGTGCCAGCAGCGCCGGACAGAACATTCAGTACTTC
TRBJ1-1,TRBV19,once,-,CASSFDRYTEAFF,TGTGCCAGTAGCTTCGACAGATACACTGAAGCTTTCTTT
TRBJ2-7,TRBV28,-,-,CASSSLKKEDTAHYEQYF,TGTGCCAGCAGTTCCCTAAAAAAAGAGGACACAGCCCACTACGAGCAGTACTTC
TRBJ1-2,TRBV5-1,-,TRBD1,CASTPDRASPDYTF,TGCGCCAGCACCCCAGACAGGGCTAGTCCTGACTACACCTTC
TRBJ2-1,TRBV24-1,-,TRBD1,CATSEGQGVQGQFF,TGTGCCACCAGTGAGGGACAGGGCGTTCAGGGGCAGTTCTTC
TRBJ1-2,TRBV3-1/TRBV3-2,-,TRBD1,CASRGQGYGYTF,TGTGCCAGCAGGGGACAGGGCTATGGCTACACCTTC
TRBJ1-2,TRBV7-2,once,TRBD1,CASSLVGTVGPYGYTF,TGTGCCAGCAGCTTAGTGGGGACAGTGGGACCTTATGGCTACACCTTC
TRBJ2-2,TRBV7-8,-,TRBD2,CASNAGGAGELFF,TGTGCCAGCAACGCGGGGGGAGCCGGGGAGCTGTTTTTT
TRBJ2-7,TRBV3-1/TRBV3-2,once,-,CASSPPGVEQYF,TGTGCCAGCAGTCCACCGGGGGTCGAGCAGTACTTC
TRBJ1-5,TRBV6-2/TRBV6-3,-,-,CASSPRGGPRNQPQHF,TGTGCCAGCAGTCCCCGGGGGGGGCCTCGCAATCAGCCCCAGCATTTT
TRBJ2-5,TRBV3-1/TRBV3-2,-,-,CASSQVVETQYF,TGTGCCAGCAGCCAAGTAGTGGAGACCCAGTACTTC
TRBJ2-1,TRBV5-1,-,TRBD1,CASSKGQSSYNEQFF,TGCGCCAGCAGCAAGGGACAGAGCTCCTACAATGAGCAGTTCTTC